The next 31 T cell receptor beta chains were all read from a single sample in a study of T cells in Graves' hyperthyroidism and ophthalmopathy. The investigators amplified TCR beta CDR3 regions from RNA transcripts. HTBI primers drove first-round RT-PCR of the TCR CDR3. TCRdb re-analysed the multiplex PCR reads in MiXCR, keeping a single row per CDR3 protein. The sample shows about 360,000 distinct CDR3 sequences, around 13% of them seen only once. Sequenced material: blood. The receptors originated from a woman under 30 with Graves' hyperthyroidism.

This clonotype was observed a handful of times. This sequence joins TRBV11-2 and TRBJ1-2; D is uncertain. Germline CDR1 reads SGHAT; CDR2 reads FQNNGV. This CDR3 is built from 14 residues. Trimming left V 4 bases short and J 4 bases short, with 13 bases between. The CDR3, as DNA: TGTGCCAGCAGCTCTATCCGGGTCCCCTATGGCTACACCTTC. This encodes CASSSIRVPYGYTF.

This clonotype came up a few times. The chain combines TRBV4-1 with TRBJ1-5; D gene ambiguous. Germline values: CDR1 MGHRA, CDR2 YSYEKL. CDR3 size: 16 residues. Between the trimmed V and J ends, which lost 3 bases and 0 bases, there was a span of 12 bases. DNA for the CDR3: TGCGCCAGCAGCCAGGGTAGTAGCTATAGCAATCAGCCCCAGCATTTT. Translation gives CASSQGSSYSNQPQHF.

This clonotype showed up many times. The gene calls are TRBV27 and TRBJ1-2; TRBD1 might be the D (6 bases). The CDR3 runs 15 residues. Trimming took 4 bases from V and 3 from J, leaving 15 bases between them. Germline lookup yields CDR1 MNHEY and CDR2 SMNVEV (reference sequence). Written as DNA, the CDR3 is TGTGCCAGCAGTTCCGGAGGGGGGCTAGACTATGGCTACACCTTC. Protein sequence: CASSSGGGLDYGYTF.

This clonotype has at least ten counts. This chain's CDR3 is CSASPGLAGGAEQFF. CDR3 DNA sequence: TGCAGTGCTAGCCCGGGACTAGCGGGAGGTGCTGAGCAGTTCTTC. V and J are TRBV20-1 and TRBJ2-1; 15 bases map to TRBD2. The CDR3 runs to 15 residues. In germline, CDR1 is DFQATT, CDR2 SNEGSKA (reference sequence). Trimming at V came to 3 bases and at J to 9 bases, leaving 6 bases not matched to a gene.

The chain carries TRBV7-9 and TRBJ2-1, with a weak D call TRBD2 (5 bases). Germline CDR1 reads SEHNR; CDR2 reads FQNEAQ (reference sequence). The V gene lost 6 bases and the J gene lost 0 bases, with 21 bases spanning the gap. This CDR3 has 18 amino acids. CDR3 nucleotide sequence: TGTGCCAGCAGTCCTGACTCGGGCGGGCGATACTCCTACAATGAGCAGTTCTTC. It encodes CASSPDSGGRYSYNEQFF.

This clonotype has only a few counts. The chain is built from TRBV5-4 and TRBJ2-1; 9 nucleotides agree with TRBD2. Unmatched junction bases numbered 18, after V lost 1 base and J lost 7 bases. The germline V gene encodes CDR1 SGHNT and CDR2 YYREEE (reference sequence). This CDR3 is 19 amino acids long. The CDR3 reads CASSLLGLAGNIWRNEQFF. The CDR3 DNA is TGTGCCAGCAGCTTGCTGGGGCTAGCGGGGAACATTTGGAGGAATGAGCAGTTCTTC.

This clonotype turned up a few times. The V gene is TRBV19, the J gene TRBJ2-7; 7 nucleotides line up with TRBD1. V lost 5 bases, J lost 4 bases, and 5 bases stayed unmatched. In germline, CDR1 is LNHDA, CDR2 SQIVND (reference sequence). There are 13 residues in the CDR3. The CDR3 protein is CASSSATGYEQYF. The DNA for the CDR3 is TGTGCCAGTAGTTCCGCGACAGGGTACGAGCAGTACTTC. The whole variable domain, remainder taken from reference TRBV19 and TRBJ2-7, is DGGITQSPKYLFRKEGQNVTLSCEQNLNHDAMYWYRQDPGQGLRLIYYSQIVNDFQKGDIAEGYSVSREKKESFPLTVTSAQKNPTAFYLCASSSATGYEQYFGPGTRLTVT.

This clonotype was detected ten times or more. The V call is TRBV6-1, the J call TRBJ1-4, with TRBD1 as a possible D gene (6 bases). The CDR3 loop spans 15 amino acids. The germline CDR1 and CDR2 sequences are MNHNS and SASEGT. Between the trimmed V and J ends, which lost 6 bases and 8 bases, there was a span of 19 bases. CDR3 amino acids: CASSPSRGAGEKLFF. CDR3 in DNA: TGTGCCAGCAGCCCCTCCCGGGGGGCAGGGGAAAAACTGTTTTTT.

This clonotype was seen ten or more times. The rearrangement uses TRBV15 and TRBJ1-5, with D perhaps matching TRBD1 (5 bases). This CDR3 has 14 amino acids. Trimming cost V 0 bases and J 7 bases, with 10 bases left between them. The V gene's germline CDR1 is LNHNV and CDR2 YYDKDF (reference sequence). CDR3 sequence reads: CATSRDGAGQPQHF. For the CDR3, the DNA is TGTGCCACCAGCAGAGATGGGGCAGGGCAGCCCCAGCATTTT.

Ten or more counts support this clonotype. V usage is TRBV29-1 and J usage is TRBJ2-3; D remains ambiguous. This CDR3 spans 12 amino acids. V was trimmed by 5 bases and J by 5 bases, leaving 11 bases between them. Germline V gene lookup returns CDR1 SQVTM and CDR2 ANQGSEA. DNA for the CDR3: TGCAGCGTTTCTCTGTCAGGAGATACGCAGTATTTT. Encoded protein: CSVSLSGDTQYF.

In this sample, this clonotype turned up many times. V usage is TRBV5-1 and J usage is TRBJ2-1; tentative D call: TRBD1 (5 bases). The CDR3 loop spans 14 amino acids. From germline, CDR1 is SGHRS and CDR2 YFSETQ. V dropped 7 bases and J dropped 4 bases, with 15 bases sitting between them. In nucleotides, the CDR3 is TGCGCCAGCGCCACAGGCTCAGCTTACAATGAGCAGTTCTTC. Encoded protein: CASATGSAYNEQFF.

The table lists this clonotype with many counts. The V call is TRBV24-1, the J call TRBJ2-3; D call uncertain. The CDR3 extends over 14 amino acids. Germline V gives CDR1 KGHDR, CDR2 SFDVKD. Trimming removed 0 bases from V and 0 bases from J, with 3 bases in between. Written as DNA, the CDR3 is TGTGCCACCAGTGATTTGAGCAGCACAGATACGCAGTATTTT. Amino acids: CATSDLSSTDTQYF.

This clonotype was seen repeatedly, ten times or more. V and J are TRBV12-3 or TRBV12-4 and TRBJ1-4; 7 positions match TRBD1. Trimming took 6 bases from V and 5 from J; bases not matched to a gene: 6. This CDR3 has 14 residues. DNA for the CDR3: TGTGCCAGCAGCGACGACAGGGTAAATGAAAAACTGTTTTTT. Translating it yields CASSDDRVNEKLFF.

This clonotype was recorded at least ten times. The V call is TRBV28, the J call TRBJ1-5; D is uncertain. The CDR3 loop spans 17 amino acids. The V gene lost 6 bases and the J gene lost 0 bases, with 18 bases spanning the gap. From germline, CDR1 is MDHEN and CDR2 SYDVKM. Here the CDR3 reads CASREGPAANSNQPQHF. CDR3 DNA sequence: TGTGCCAGCAGGGAGGGTCCGGCGGCTAATAGCAATCAGCCCCAGCATTTT.

At least ten counts were recorded for this clonotype. The V gene is TRBV6-1, the J gene TRBJ1-3; D possibly corresponds to TRBD1 (5 bases). The CDR3 covers 17 residues. Germline CDR1 and CDR2: MNHNS and SASEGT. V was trimmed by 4 bases and J by 4 bases, leaving 20 bases between them. The CDR3 nucleotides read TGTGCCAGCAGTGTGGCCGGACACCCTTCGCTCGGAAACACCATATATTTT. It codes for CASSVAGHPSLGNTIYF.

As for this clonotype: A much bigger clone sits one base away, suggesting this may be a read error. The chain joins TRBV2 to TRBJ2-7; TRBD2 is a possible D gene (5 bases). Germline CDR1 reads SNHLY; CDR2 reads FYNNEI. The CDR3 runs 12 residues. DNA of the CDR3: TGTGCCAGCACCTTTGAGGGCTACGAGCGGTACTTC. Protein sequence: CASTFEGYERYF.

This clonotype occurred many times. The CDR3 DNA reads TGTGCCAGCAGTACTGACTACCCCAAAGAGACCCAGTACTTC. Protein sequence: CASSTDYPKETQYF. The rearrangement links TRBV6-1 to TRBJ2-5; weak D call: TRBD2 (5 bases). CDR1 is MNHNS, CDR2 SASEGT, per germline. The CDR3 loop spans 14 amino acids. The germline V and J ends were trimmed by 5 bases and 3 bases, with 13 bases remaining between them.

This chain uses TRBV20-1 with TRBJ2-7; 10 positions match TRBD2. The CDR3 consists of 14 residues. V lost 5 bases, J lost 2 bases, and 6 bases stayed unmatched. Germline V lookup: CDR1 DFQATT, CDR2 SNEGSKA (reference sequence). The CDR3 region is CSAQSGTSAYEQYF. The CDR3 DNA follows: TGCAGTGCTCAATCCGGGACTAGCGCCTACGAGCAGTACTTC.

The chain couples TRBV6-1 to TRBJ1-2; TRBD1 agrees at 7 bases. Unmatched junction bases numbered 7, after V lost 5 bases and J lost 1 base. This CDR3 region has 15 residues. Germline V lookup: CDR1 MNHNS, CDR2 SASEGT. CDR3 amino acids: CASSSTGDVNYGYTF. The CDR3 DNA reads TGTGCCAGCAGTTCTACAGGGGACGTTAACTATGGCTACACCTTC.

This clonotype has a count of ten or more. The chain couples TRBV12-3 or TRBV12-4 to TRBJ2-5; D perhaps matches TRBD1 (5 bases). V was cut by 3 bases and J by 6 bases, with 11 bases left in between. This CDR3 is built from 13 residues. The CDR3 DNA reads as TGTGCCAGCAGTTTTCAGGGCGAGAAGACCCAGTACTTC. It codes for CASSFQGEKTQYF.

This clonotype was counted between two and nine times. The chain couples TRBV9 to TRBJ1-2; TRBD1 matches 7 bases. Germline loops: CDR1 SGDLS, CDR2 YYNGEE. The V gene end was trimmed by 3 bases and the J gene end by 0 bases; junction bases not matched to a gene: 2. The CDR3 loop spans 14 amino acids. In nucleotides, the CDR3 is TGTGCCAGCAGCGGGACAGGCCCTAACTATGGCTACACCTTC. Protein: CASSGTGPNYGYTF.

This rearrangement joins TRBV19 to TRBJ2-1, with D unresolved. V lost 1 base and J 4 bases, leaving 5 bases between the germline ends. The CDR3 length is 13 residues. CDR1 LNHDA and CDR2 SQIVND come from the germline V gene (reference sequence). The CDR3 protein is CASSIAVYNEQFF. CDR3 nucleotides: TGTGCCAGTAGTATAGCCGTGTACAATGAGCAGTTCTTC.

In the case of this clonotype: A single base separates this from a much larger clone, so it may be a read error. The chain couples TRBV30 to TRBJ1-1; 7 nucleotides line up with TRBD1. With 3 bases clipped from V and 1 base from J, the junction kept 2 bases outside the gene matches. The CDR3 sequence is 13 residues long. Germline assignment: CDR1 GTSNPN and CDR2 SVGIG (reference sequence). This CDR3 reads CAWRGTANTEAFF. CDR3 sequence (DNA): TGTGCCTGGAGGGGGACAGCGAACACTGAAGCTTTCTTT.

In its sample, this clonotype was seen many times. V is TRBV29-1 and J is TRBJ1-1, with D unclear. The germline V and J ends were trimmed by 4 bases and 4 bases, with 10 bases remaining between them. Germline CDR1 and CDR2: SQVTM and ANQGSEA. The CDR3 covers 12 residues. The CDR3 DNA follows: TGCAGCGTTGGGAATATAGGCACTGAAGCTTTCTTT. Residues: CSVGNIGTEAFF.

This clonotype appeared many times. This rearrangement joins TRBV2 to TRBJ2-5; possible D gene TRBD2, 5 bases. V lost 6 bases, J lost 2 bases, and 19 bases lay in between. The germline V gene has CDR1 SNHLY and CDR2 FYNNEI. This CDR3 spans 16 amino acids. The CDR3 loop reads CASRNREGPRQETQYF. CDR3 bases: TGTGCCAGCAGAAATCGGGAAGGACCGAGGCAAGAGACCCAGTACTTC.

This clonotype has at least ten counts. V is TRBV20-1 and J is TRBJ1-1, with D perhaps matching TRBD1 (5 bases). Trimming stripped 5 bases from V and 2 bases from J, with 12 bases between. Germline CDR1 DFQATT, CDR2 SNEGSKA (reference sequence). The CDR3 is 13 amino acids. The CDR3 DNA follows: TGCAGTGCTGGGGGGACGGTAAACACTGAAGCTTTCTTT. This translates into CSAGGTVNTEAFF.

This clonotype was recorded many times. This chain uses TRBV20-1 with TRBJ2-3; D call uncertain. The germline V gene encodes CDR1 DFQATT and CDR2 SNEGSKA (reference sequence). The V end lost 4 bases, the J end lost 4 bases, and 6 bases lay between the germline ends. The CDR3 totals 11 residues. The CDR3 region is CSATTSDTQYF. The DNA of the CDR3 is TGCAGTGCTACCACTTCAGATACGCAGTATTTT.

This clonotype was picked up a small number of times. The chain uses TRBV6-2 or TRBV6-3 and TRBJ2-1; D possibly corresponds to TRBD1 (5 bases). The germline V gene has CDR1 MNHEY and CDR2 SVGEGT. The CDR3 is 15 residues long. The V gene lost 6 bases and the J gene lost 0 bases, with 12 bases spanning the gap. In DNA, the CDR3 is TGTGCCAGCAGCCAGGACATCAGCTCCTACAATGAGCAGTTCTTC. Translating it yields CASSQDISSYNEQFF.

This clonotype came up many times. This sequence joins TRBV3-1 and TRBJ1-5, with D tentatively TRBD1 (5 bases). V was clipped by 4 bases and J by 10 bases, with 23 bases between them. This CDR3 has 16 residues. CDR1 and CDR2 (germline): LGHDT, YNNKEL (reference sequence). The CDR3 sequence: CASSPGAGAITSPQHF. CDR3 DNA: TGTGCCAGCAGCCCTGGGGCCGGGGCCATAACCAGCCCCCAGCATTTT.

This clonotype was detected a few times. This chain uses TRBV6-2 or TRBV6-3 with TRBJ2-1; D not resolved. CDR1 and CDR2 from the germline V gene are MNHEY and SVGEGT. The length of the CDR3 is 13 residues. The ends were cut back, 4 bases at V and 4 bases at J, with 8 bases in the middle. The CDR3 region has the DNA TGTGCCAGCAGTTTGCGAGGATACAATGAGCAGTTCTTC. Amino acid sequence: CASSLRGYNEQFF.

This clonotype was observed a few times. The V call is TRBV10-2, the J call TRBJ2-5, with 9 bases matching TRBD2. After removal of 4 bases from V and 3 bases from J, the junction contained 6 bases not matched to a gene. CDR1 and CDR2 from the germline V gene are WSHSY and SAAADI. This CDR3 is 15 amino acids long. This CDR3 reads CASSGFAGGKETQYF. The CDR3, as DNA: TGCGCCAGCAGTGGCTTTGCGGGGGGGAAAGAGACCCAGTACTTC.